The 16 T cell receptor beta chains presented below share a single source sample, sequenced in a study of blood T cell repertoires in COVID-19 (dated by TCRdb to 2020 to 2022). The library was made by the immunoSEQ multiplex PCR assay. Held by TCRdb, this immuneACCESS table contains in-frame sequences only and omits some clones. Under half of the omission traces to an unresolved V gene where checked; the cause of the rest is unknown. The sample table contains around 64,000 clones; only one count was recorded for 70% to 90% of them. The ten largest make up 2% of the sample. The sequencing input was peripheral blood. Receptor source: a man aged 30 to 45 with acute or convalescent COVID-19.

This clone is a singleton in its sample. The CDR3: CASSVDPRGEAFF. Here the CDR3 DNA reads TGTGCCAGCAGCGTAGATCCGCGAGGGGAAGCTTTCTTT. The rearrangement joins TRBV9 to TRBJ1-1; D is unclear. CDR1 and CDR2 from the germline V gene are SGDLS and YYNGEE. Trimming shortened V by 0 bases and J by 8 bases, and 11 bases separated the two germline ends. The CDR3 runs 13 residues.

This clone has only one observation. The V call is TRBV18, the J call TRBJ1-3, with D unresolved. Trimming cost V 4 bases and J 3 bases, with 13 bases left between them. Germline CDR1 KGHSH, CDR2 LQKENI. This CDR3 is built from 15 residues. CDR3 region: CASSRWFRDGNTIYF. As DNA, the CDR3 is TGTGCCAGCTCACGATGGTTCCGGGATGGAAACACCATATATTTT.

The chain is built from TRBV6-5 and TRBJ2-1, with 11 bases fitting TRBD1. This CDR3 is built from 15 residues. CDR1 is MNHEY, CDR2 SVGAGI, per germline. The V segment lost 5 bases and the J segment 5 bases; nucleotides outside the gene matches: 5. The CDR3 protein is CASSPGQGGDNEQFF. As DNA, the CDR3 is TGTGCCAGCAGTCCGGGACAGGGGGGTGACAATGAGCAGTTCTTC.

V is TRBV5-5 and J is TRBJ2-6; TRBD1 aligns across 8 bases. This CDR3 is 16 amino acids long. Trimming at V came to 5 bases and at J to 0 bases, leaving 4 bases not matched to a gene. The germline CDR1 and CDR2 sequences are SGHKS and YYEKEE (reference sequence). DNA of the CDR3: TGTGCCAGCAGTTTAACAGGGGGCTCTGGGGCCAACGTCCTGACTTTC. It specifies CASSLTGGSGANVLTF.

The chain combines TRBV10-3 with TRBJ1-1, with TRBD1 as a possible D gene (6 bases). The germline V gene has CDR1 ENHRY and CDR2 SYGVKD. The CDR3 totals 15 residues. The V end lost 1 base, the J end lost 5 bases, and 14 bases lay between the germline ends. The CDR3 region has the DNA TGTGCCATCAGTGAGTTTTTAGGGGGGGGAACTGAAGCTTTCTTT. Amino acid sequence: CAISEFLGGGTEAFF.

V usage is TRBV7-9 and J usage is TRBJ2-7; 9 nucleotides agree with TRBD2. The germline V gene has CDR1 SEHNR and CDR2 FQNEAQ (reference sequence). The V and J ends lost 3 bases and 5 bases, in that order; junction bases with no gene match: 2. This CDR3 has 13 amino acids. The CDR3 nucleotides are TGTGCCAGCAGCTTGGGACTAGCAAACGAGCAGTACTTC. Residues: CASSLGLANEQYF.

This clone was picked up one time. The chain joins TRBV20-1 to TRBJ1-2; 7 nucleotides match TRBD1. The CDR3 has 12 amino acids. The germline CDR1 and CDR2 sequences are DFQATT and SNEGSKA (reference sequence). Trimming cost V 3 bases and J 7 bases; bases outside gene matches: 5. CDR3 protein: CSASHRGSGYTF. The CDR3 nucleotides read TGCAGTGCTAGTCACAGGGGTTCTGGCTACACCTTC.

The V and J genes are TRBV28 and TRBJ1-1; 7 nucleotides line up with TRBD1. The V gene's germline CDR1 is MDHEN and CDR2 SYDVKM. Germline trimming cut 4 bases from V and 10 bases from J; bases unmatched to any gene: 12. CDR3 length: 14 amino acids. The CDR3 region is CASSSPRDRAGAFF. Written as DNA, the CDR3 is TGTGCCAGCAGTTCACCAAGAGACAGGGCAGGAGCTTTCTTT.

The J gene is TRBJ2-5, the V gene TRBV27; a possible D gene is TRBD1 (5 bases). Germline-derived CDR1 and CDR2 are MNHEY and SMNVEV (reference sequence). V lost 0 bases and J lost 2, with 7 bases in between. This CDR3 has 14 residues. This chain's CDR3 is CASSLSTEQETQYF. The CDR3 DNA follows: TGTGCCAGCAGTTTATCGACAGAACAAGAGACCCAGTACTTC.

The CDR3 spells CASSSWDRLNEKLFF. In DNA form, the CDR3 reads TGTGCCAGCAGCTCATGGGACAGACTTAATGAAAAACTGTTTTTT. The chain uses TRBV7-9 and TRBJ1-4, with 7 bases aligning to TRBD1. This CDR3 region has 15 residues. Germline CDR1 and CDR2: SEHNR and FQNEAQ (reference sequence). J was trimmed by 4 bases and V by 4 bases; bases with no gene match: 6.

The chain has TRBV30 and TRBJ2-3; maybe TRBD1 (6 bases). There are 14 residues in the CDR3. V dropped 3 bases and J dropped 5 bases, with 15 bases sitting between them. CDR1 and CDR2 (germline): GTSNPN, SVGIG (reference sequence). As DNA, the CDR3 is TGTGCCTGGAGGGGTGGGGGCGCGAGAGATACGCAGTATTTT. Amino acid sequence: CAWRGGGARDTQYF. Using reference TRBV30 and TRBJ2-3 for the parts outside the CDR3, the full variable domain is SQTIHQWPATLVQPVGSPLSLECTVEGTSNPNLYWYRQAAGRGLQLLFYSVGIGQISSEVPQNLSASRPQDRQFILSSKKLLLSDSGFYLCAWRGGGARDTQYFGPGTRLTVL.

This chain joins TRBV5-6 and TRBJ2-1; 10 bases are shared with TRBD2. V was pared by 4 bases and J by 7 bases, with 5 bases of the junction left unmatched. Germline CDR1 is SGHDT and CDR2 is YYEEEE. The CDR3 totals 14 residues. The CDR3 DNA is TGTGCCAGCAGCCCGGGACTAGCGAAGAATGAGCAGTTCTTC. It is translated as CASSPGLAKNEQFF. Full variable domain (remainder filled in from reference TRBV5-6 and TRBJ2-1): DAGVTQSPTHLIKTRGQQVTLRCSPKSGHDTVSWYQQALGQGPQFIFQYYEEEERQRGNFPDRFSGHQFPNYSSELNVNALLLGDSALYLCASSPGLAKNEQFFGPGTRLTVL.

This chain uses TRBV7-9 with TRBJ1-5; 10 bases agree with TRBD1. CDR1 and CDR2 from the germline V gene are SEHNR and FQNEAQ (reference sequence). This CDR3 contains 17 residues. After removal of 5 bases from V and 4 bases from J, the junction contained 11 bases not matched to a gene. CDR3 bases: TGTGCCAGCAGCATCGGACAGGGGGTGGCTCGGAATCAGCCCCAGCATTTT. Its translation: CASSIGQGVARNQPQHF.

This chain uses TRBV11-2 with TRBJ2-2, with 8 nucleotides matching TRBD2. CDR1 and CDR2 from the germline V gene are SGHAT and FQNNGV. The V gene end was trimmed by 4 bases and the J gene end by 4 bases; junction bases not matched to a gene: 5. The length of the CDR3 is 15 residues. CDR3 loop: CASSSTRGATGELFF. The CDR3 DNA is TGTGCCAGCAGCTCAACGCGGGGGGCCACCGGGGAGCTGTTTTTT.

The chain recombines TRBV19 with TRBJ1-2, with D possibly being TRBD1 (6 bases). The CDR3 spans 14 residues. Germline lookup yields CDR1 LNHDA and CDR2 SQIVND (reference sequence). The V end lost 3 bases, the J end lost 6 bases, and 14 bases lay between the germline ends. The CDR3 here is CASSIWTAPNGYTF. CDR3 bases: TGTGCCAGTAGTATTTGGACAGCCCCTAATGGCTACACCTTC.

The chain couples TRBV7-8 to TRBJ2-2, with 7 bases matching TRBD1. The CDR3 covers 15 residues. CDR1 is SGHVS, CDR2 FQNEAQ, per germline. Trimming at V came to 5 bases and at J to 2 bases, leaving 5 bases not matched to a gene. Here the CDR3 DNA reads TGTGCCAGCAGCCAGGGACAGAGAAACACCGGGGAGCTGTTTTTT. It encodes CASSQGQRNTGELFF.